These 10 T cell receptor beta chains were all obtained from the same sample, sequenced in a study of T cell responses to AZD1222 COVID-19 vaccine. The assay was immunoSEQ multiplex PCR, and TCRdb's table has in-frame clones only and misses some. The sample holds around 190,000 clones, 90% to 95% seen once. This material consisted of peripheral blood, taken 28 days after the second AZD1222 dose. The receptors originated from an adult who received the AZD1222 COVID-19 vaccine.

The chain uses TRBV5-1 and TRBJ2-3; no firm D call. V was clipped by 1 base and J by 3 bases, with 12 bases between them. Per germline, CDR1 SGHRS and CDR2 YFSETQ. The CDR3 has 15 amino acids. The CDR3 bases are TGCGCCAGCAGCTTGCAGGACCTGATAACAGATACGCAGTATTTT. Translated: CASSLQDLITDTQYF.

The chain recombines TRBV7-9 with TRBJ2-1; D gene uncertain. Germline lookup yields CDR1 SEHNR and CDR2 FQNEAQ (reference sequence). Trimming shortened V by 5 bases and J by 6 bases, and 11 bases separated the two germline ends. The CDR3 has 13 amino acids. In DNA form, the CDR3 reads TGTGCCAGCAGCCCCGACCGGACCAATGAGCAGTTCTTC. The encoded protein is CASSPDRTNEQFF. Filled out from reference TRBV7-9 and TRBJ2-1, the complete variable domain reads DTGVSQNPRHKITKRGQNVTFRCDPISEHNRLYWYRQTLGQGPEFLTYFQNEAQLEKSRLLSDRFSAERPKGSFSTLEIQRTEQGDSAMYLCASSPDRTNEQFFGPGTRLTVL.

The chain is built from TRBV3-1 (or the pseudogene TRBV3-2) and TRBJ1-4, with D uncertain. Germline CDR1 is LGHDT and CDR2 is YNNKEL (reference sequence). V gave up 5 bases and J gave up 8 bases, with 15 bases separating them. The CDR3 totals 14 residues. As DNA, the CDR3 is TGTGCCAGCAGCGAAGGCGGAACAGTGGAAAAACTGTTTTTT. Translation: CASSEGGTVEKLFF.

The chain joins TRBV2 to TRBJ2-7; no clear D. The CDR3 contains 15 residues. Germline assignment: CDR1 SNHLY and CDR2 FYNNEI. V lost 7 bases and J 5 bases, leaving 21 bases between the germline ends. The CDR3 is CASTALRTLGHEQYF. Here the CDR3 DNA reads TGTGCCAGCACCGCCTTAAGGACCCTAGGCCACGAGCAGTACTTC. The whole variable domain, remainder taken from reference TRBV2 and TRBJ2-7, is EPEVTQTPSHQVTQMGQEVILRCVPISNHLYFYWYRQILGQKVEFLVSFYNNEISEKSEIFDDQFSVERPDGSNFTLKIRSTKLEDSAMYFCASTALRTLGHEQYFGPGTRLTVT.

The chain joins TRBV4-1 to TRBJ1-2, with D perhaps TRBD1 (5 bases). The CDR3 sequence is 13 residues long. Between the trimmed V and J ends, which lost 1 base and 13 bases, there was a span of 16 bases. Germline CDR1 is MGHRA and CDR2 is YSYEKL. The CDR3 here is CASSQAIEAGFTF. The CDR3 nucleotides are TGCGCCAGCAGCCAAGCGATCGAAGCAGGGTTCACCTTC.

The chain joins TRBV6-4 to TRBJ1-5; 7 nucleotides match TRBD1. The germline V gene has CDR1 MRHNA and CDR2 SNTAGT. The trim removed 9 bases at V and 0 bases at J, leaving 11 bases unmatched. The CDR3 covers 16 residues. This CDR3 reads CARTSGTEDSNQPQHF. Written as DNA, the CDR3 is TGTGCCAGGACATCGGGGACAGAAGATAGCAATCAGCCCCAGCATTTT.

The gene calls are TRBV19 and TRBJ2-3; tentatively, D is TRBD2 (6 bases). The CDR3 runs 14 residues. V dropped 3 bases and J dropped 2 bases, with 9 bases sitting between them. The germline V gene has CDR1 LNHDA and CDR2 SQIVND (reference sequence). CDR3 sequence: CASSISGDTDTQYF. As DNA, the CDR3 is TGTGCCAGTAGTATTAGCGGAGACACAGATACGCAGTATTTT.

The CDR3 protein is CATGYANSGNTIYF. Here the CDR3 DNA reads TGTGCCACAGGGTACGCCAACTCTGGAAACACCATATATTTT. V and J are TRBV7-2 and TRBJ1-3; D is perhaps TRBD1 (5 bases). CDR1 is SGHTA, CDR2 FQGNSA, per germline. This CDR3 is 14 amino acids long. The V and J ends lost 10 bases and 0 bases respectively, with 13 bases between them.

J is TRBJ1-1 and V is TRBV3-1 (or the pseudogene TRBV3-2); 7 nucleotides line up with TRBD1. With V trimmed by 3 bases and J by 7 bases, 5 bases remained unmatched. CDR3 size: 13 residues. Germline V gene lookup returns CDR1 LGHDT and CDR2 YNNKEL (reference sequence). The CDR3 region is CASSHRDRGEAFF. CDR3 bases: TGTGCCAGCAGCCACCGGGACAGAGGTGAAGCTTTCTTT.

This sequence joins TRBV25-1 and TRBJ1-4; D gene uncertain. Germline V CDR1 and CDR2: MGHDK, SYGVNS. CDR3 length equals 17 residues. The germline V and J ends were trimmed by 6 bases and 0 bases, with 17 bases remaining between them. Here the CDR3 DNA reads TGTGCCAGCAGGGACGGCCTACTCTCTACAACTAATGAAAAACTGTTTTTT. This sequence encodes CASRDGLLSTTNEKLFF.